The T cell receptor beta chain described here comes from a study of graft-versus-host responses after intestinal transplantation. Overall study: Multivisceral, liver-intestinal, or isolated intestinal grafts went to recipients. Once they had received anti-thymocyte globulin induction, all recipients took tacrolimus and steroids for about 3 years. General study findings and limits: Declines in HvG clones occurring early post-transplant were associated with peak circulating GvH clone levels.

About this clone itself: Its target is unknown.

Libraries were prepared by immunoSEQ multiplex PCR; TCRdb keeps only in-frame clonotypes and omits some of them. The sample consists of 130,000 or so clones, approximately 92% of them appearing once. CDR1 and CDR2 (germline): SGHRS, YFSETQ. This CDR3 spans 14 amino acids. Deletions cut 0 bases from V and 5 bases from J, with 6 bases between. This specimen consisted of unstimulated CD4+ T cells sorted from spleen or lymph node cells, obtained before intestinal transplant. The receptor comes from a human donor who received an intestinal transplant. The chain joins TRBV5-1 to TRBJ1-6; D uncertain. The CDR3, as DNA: TGCGCCAGCAGCTTGGGAGGGAATAATTCACCCCTCCACTTT. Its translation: CASSLGGNNSPLHF.